Given below is one T cell receptor beta chain in context. The data originate from a study of shared clonotypes between healthy human individuals. Each donor was a Caucasian adult residing in Nashville, Tennessee. TCRdb's table, derived via immunoSEQ multiplex PCR, lists solely in-frame clones and lacks some. The top ten hold around 0.14% of the sample, which has 2.5 million or so clones, more than 90% seen once. The clonotype was recovered from a man aged 18 to 30 in good health. Input material: naive CD4+ T cells sorted from blood. Subset indicated: CD45RA+ positively selected.

CDR3 nucleotides: TGTGCCAGCAGGGGGGGGTTCTACGAGCAGTACTTC. It yields the protein CASRGGFYEQYF. The chain links TRBV6-1 to TRBJ2-7; 7 bases are a match to TRBD2. The CDR3 is 12 residues long. The germline V gene encodes CDR1 MNHNS and CDR2 SASEGT. V trimming: 6 bases; J trimming: 3 bases; junction bases outside the gene matches: 2.